This T cell receptor (beta chain) emerged from a study of human T cells and chemical hapten exposure. Described time point: patch test 1, 2 weeks after DPC sensitization. Specified treatment: therapeutic diphenylcyclopropenone sensitization with weekly scalp DPC. This clonotype came up many times. The germline gives CDR1 SQVTM, CDR2 ANQGSEA. The CDR3 runs 13 residues. V was trimmed by 4 bases and J by 4 bases, leaving 11 bases between them. TCRdb analysed the RACE reads with MiXCR anew, one entry per CDR3 protein. Counted here are tens of thousands of distinct CDR3 sequences, roughly 7.6% occurring once; the ten biggest clones make up approximately 1.5%.

Here the sequenced sample was whole blood, taken in connection with sensitization to the hapten diphenylcyclopropenone (DPC). The chain uses TRBV29-1 and TRBJ2-1, with D possibly TRBD2 on 6 matching bases. The source of this sequence is a woman aged 25 to 39 with alopecia areata. Some clones in this sample may be carry-over from other donors' samples. In nucleotides, the CDR3 is TGCAGCGTTGTACGGGAGAGTTACAATGAGCAGTTCTTC. It is translated as CSVVRESYNEQFF.